This entry describes one TCR beta chain. Its cognate antigen is unknown. Exclusion of a patient resulted from uncontrolled infection, other autoimmune disease, pregnancy or lactation. Source material for PBMCs was over 7.5 ml fresh peripheral blood. The data belong to a study of T cells in Graves' hyperthyroidism and ophthalmopathy. Study in general: Peripheral blood specimens were obtained at initial diagnosis, prior to any treatment.

The CDR3 contains 14 residues. Germline trimming cut 4 bases from V and 10 bases from J; bases unmatched to any gene: 6. Germline V gives CDR1 SGHRS, CDR2 YFSETQ. Overall study results and limits: Median prediction lead before ophthalmopathy onset was about 6.5 months with the model.

From RNA transcripts, TCR beta CDR3 regions were amplified. When the TCR CDR3 underwent first-round RT-PCR, the HTBI primer set was used. TCRdb redid the calling of the multiplex PCR reads with MiXCR, one entry per CDR3 protein. The repertoire has hundreds of thousands of distinct CDR3 sequences, approximately 15% of them found once; the top ten carry around 13%. The receptor's source is a man between 18 and 29 years old with Graves' ophthalmopathy. Sequenced sample: blood. The chain joins TRBV5-1 to TRBJ2-1; the match to TRBD2 covers 12 bases. The CDR3 loop reads CASSAGTSGYEQFF. The CDR3 region has the DNA TGCGCCAGCAGCGCCGGGACTAGCGGGTACGAGCAGTTCTTC.